The clone carrying this T cell receptor beta chain was counted between two and nine times. Its specificity is unknown. The CDR3 loop spans 15 amino acids. V gave up 0 bases and J gave up 0 bases, with 9 bases separating them. Germline V gene data show CDR1 as SGDLS and CDR2 as YYNGEE. TCRdb fed the 5' RACE reads into MiXCR, producing one record per CDR3 protein. The sample shows 450,000 or so distinct CDR3 sequences, 11% to 15% of them seen only once. These data originate in a study of identical twins. Regarding the study as a whole: Twins' surplus sharing was weaker for beta out-of-frame sequences. Instead of following the same donors, the conclusions were based on cross-sectional statistical analysis. Zero-insertion analyses could be partly confounded by invariant MAIT and iNKT cells. Abundant beta clonotypes from cord blood bore fewer insertions; memory repertoires lacked this pattern.

These records were also assigned to another study, of yellow fever vaccine responses in identical twins.

The sequenced sample was CD4+ T cells sorted from blood. The chain recombines TRBV9 with TRBJ1-1, with D possibly matching TRBD1 (6 bases). The sequence came from a woman younger than 35 in good health. The CDR3 sequence is CASSVGGGMNTEAFF. The CDR3 bases are TGTGCCAGCAGCGTAGGCGGGGGCATGAACACTGAAGCTTTCTTT.